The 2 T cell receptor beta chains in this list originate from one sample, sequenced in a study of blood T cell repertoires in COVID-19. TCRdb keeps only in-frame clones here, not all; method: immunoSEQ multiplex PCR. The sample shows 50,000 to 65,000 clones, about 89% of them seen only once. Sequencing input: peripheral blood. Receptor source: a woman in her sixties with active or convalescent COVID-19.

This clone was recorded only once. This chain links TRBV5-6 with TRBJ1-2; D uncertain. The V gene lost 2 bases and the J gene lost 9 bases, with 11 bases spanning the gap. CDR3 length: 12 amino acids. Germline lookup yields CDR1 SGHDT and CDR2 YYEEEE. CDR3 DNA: TGTGCCAGCAGCTTAGACGGGGTGAGCTACACCTTC. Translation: CASSLDGVSYTF.

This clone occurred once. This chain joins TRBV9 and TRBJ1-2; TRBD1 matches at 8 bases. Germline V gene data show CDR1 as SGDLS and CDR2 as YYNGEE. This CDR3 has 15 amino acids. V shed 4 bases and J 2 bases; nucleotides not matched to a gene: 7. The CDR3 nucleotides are TGTGCCAGCAGCCCGCGGGACAGGTTAAACTATGGCTACACCTTC. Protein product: CASSPRDRLNYGYTF.